A single sample is the source of the 23 T cell receptor beta chains below, sequenced in a study of T cell responses to AZD1222 COVID-19 vaccine. The data were produced by immunoSEQ multiplex PCR, yet TCRdb's version contains in-frame clones alone and is incomplete. The sample has about 81,000 clones; approximately 86% are singletons. The sample was peripheral blood, taken 28 days after the second AZD1222 dose. The receptors originated from an adult who received the AZD1222 COVID-19 vaccine.

The CDR3 nucleotides are TGTGCCAGCAGCTTAGGAGGGACAGGGTCAAACATTCAGTACTTC. This encodes CASSLGGTGSNIQYF. This chain uses TRBV11-2 with TRBJ2-4; 9 nucleotides match TRBD1. CDR3 length equals 15 residues. Germline CDR1 reads SGHAT; CDR2 reads FQNNGV. The trim removed 1 base at V and 6 bases at J, leaving 4 bases unmatched.

This clone was observed a few times. The chain uses TRBV18 and TRBJ2-1; 10 bases are shared with TRBD2. The V gene's germline CDR1 is KGHSH and CDR2 LQKENI. The CDR3 spans 15 residues. Losses at the gene ends were 0 bases for V and 9 bases for J; bases not matched to a gene: 5. CDR3 in amino acids: CASSPPSGGAGEQFF. The CDR3 coding sequence is TGTGCCAGCTCACCACCCAGCGGGGGGGCCGGTGAGCAGTTCTTC.

The chain joins TRBV28 to TRBJ1-2; D is possibly TRBD1 (6 bases). This CDR3 spans 12 amino acids. Germline V gene lookup returns CDR1 MDHEN and CDR2 SYDVKM. Between the trimmed V and J ends, which lost 8 bases and 4 bases, there was a span of 11 bases. The CDR3 DNA sequence: TGTGCCAGCTCCGACAGGACCTATGGCTACACCTTC. This gives the protein CASSDRTYGYTF.

This clone was counted once. The DNA of the CDR3 is TGTGCCACCGGGCTTGGGAACACCGGGGAGCTGTTTTTT. It is translated as CATGLGNTGELFF. The chain joins TRBV2 to TRBJ2-2; no reliable D call. The CDR3 loop spans 13 amino acids. Germline V gene sequence: CDR1 SNHLY, CDR2 FYNNEI. V dropped 10 bases and J dropped 1 base, with 10 bases sitting between them.

The chain carries TRBV19 and TRBJ2-7; a possible D gene is TRBD1 (6 bases). With 6 bases removed from V and 2 bases from J, the gap between germline ends came to 17 bases. The germline gives CDR1 LNHDA, CDR2 SQIVND (reference sequence). The CDR3 runs to 15 residues. This chain's CDR3 is CASRTNGQPAYEQYF. The CDR3 DNA reads TGTGCCAGTAGGACGAACGGACAGCCTGCCTACGAGCAGTACTTC.

The chain carries TRBV19 and TRBJ1-2, with D possibly matching TRBD1 (5 bases). Trimming pared 5 bases from V and 5 bases from J, leaving 12 bases between. Germline V lookup: CDR1 LNHDA, CDR2 SQIVND (reference sequence). The CDR3 spans 13 residues. CDR3 DNA sequence: TGTGCCAGTAGTCATACGGGACTTTATGGCTACACCTTC. Protein sequence: CASSHTGLYGYTF.

The chain carries TRBV5-1 and TRBJ2-7, with 9 positions matching TRBD2. Germline CDR1 and CDR2: SGHRS and YFSETQ. After removal of 1 base from V and 3 bases from J, the junction contained 5 bases not matched to a gene. The CDR3 is made up of 15 amino acids. Here the CDR3 reads CASSLTGLAHYEQYF. The CDR3 bases are TGCGCCAGCAGCTTGACCGGACTAGCGCACTACGAGCAGTACTTC.

This chain joins TRBV30 and TRBJ2-4; 7 nucleotides align to TRBD2. This CDR3 is 17 amino acids long. Germline V gene sequence: CDR1 GTSNPN, CDR2 SVGIG (reference sequence). Trimming cost V 3 bases and J 0 bases; bases outside gene matches: 11. CDR3 coding DNA: TGTGCCTGGAGCCCGGGGGGACTGAGATTAGCCAAAAACATTCAGTACTTC. Amino acid sequence: CAWSPGGLRLAKNIQYF.

The gene calls are TRBV7-3 and TRBJ2-1; 8 bases fit TRBD2. The germline CDR1 and CDR2 sequences are SGHTA and FQGTGA. The CDR3 contains 14 residues. Unmatched junction bases numbered 5, after V lost 4 bases and J lost 6 bases. CDR3 region: CASSSGGNTNEQFF. The CDR3 coding sequence is TGTGCCAGCAGCTCGGGGGGGAACACCAATGAGCAGTTCTTC. The entire variable domain, with the rest obtained from reference TRBV7-3 and TRBJ2-1, is as follows: GAGVSQTPSNKVTEKGKYVELRCDPISGHTALYWYRQSLGQGPEFLIYFQGTGAADDSGLPNDRFFAVRPEGSVSTLKIQRTERGDSAVYLCASSSGGNTNEQFFGPGTRLTVL.

The V call is TRBV12-3 or TRBV12-4, the J call TRBJ1-1; a weak D match, TRBD1 (6 bases). CDR3 size: 12 residues. V was trimmed by 7 bases and J by 8 bases, leaving 14 bases between them. This CDR3 is CASNLIGTEAFF. The CDR3, as DNA: TGTGCCAGCAATCTAATCGGGACAGAAGCTTTCTTT.

This clone was seen only a few times. The chain combines TRBV5-8 with TRBJ1-3; D call uncertain. Germline V gives CDR1 SGHTS, CDR2 YDEGEE. The CDR3 has 15 amino acids. The V end lost 2 bases, the J end lost 0 bases, and 9 bases lay between the germline ends. In DNA form, the CDR3 reads TGTGCCAGCAGCTTTCCGGGGTACTCTGGAAACACCATATATTTT. Protein product: CASSFPGYSGNTIYF.

V is TRBV6-5 and J is TRBJ2-7; D possibly corresponds to TRBD1 (6 bases). The ends were cut back, 2 bases at V and 2 bases at J, with 13 bases in the middle. This CDR3 is 15 amino acids long. Germline assignment: CDR1 MNHEY and CDR2 SVGAGI. CDR3 nucleotide sequence: TGTGCCAGCAGTTACGGTGGACAGTCAGCCTACGAGCAGTACTTC. Translated, it gives CASSYGGQSAYEQYF.

The rearrangement uses TRBV27 and TRBJ1-6; TRBD1 might be the D (6 bases). The CDR3 contains 17 residues. Trimming cost V 6 bases and J 9 bases, with 24 bases left between them. Germline V gene lookup returns CDR1 MNHEY and CDR2 SMNVEV (reference sequence). DNA for the CDR3: TGTGCCAGCAGCCAACAGATCAGGGGAACATACGGTTCACCCCTCCACTTT. It specifies CASSQQIRGTYGSPLHF.

This clone was seen more than once but under ten times. The chain couples TRBV6-5 to TRBJ2-3; D call uncertain. The ends were cut back, 5 bases at V and 5 bases at J, with 8 bases in the middle. This CDR3 comprises 12 residues. CDR1 and CDR2 (germline): MNHEY, SVGAGI. CDR3 nucleotides: TGTGCCAGCAGTACACGTGGAGATACGCAGTATTTT. Translating gives CASSTRGDTQYF.

The chain has TRBV5-6 and TRBJ2-7; possibly TRBD2 for D (7 bases). This CDR3 contains 15 residues. Trimming stripped 0 bases from V and 2 bases from J, with 12 bases between. Germline V gene data show CDR1 as SGHDT and CDR2 as YYEEEE. The CDR3 nucleotides read TGTGCCAGCAGCTTGGTGGGAGGGGGGCCCTACGAGCAGTACTTC. Translation gives CASSLVGGGPYEQYF.

The chain combines TRBV6-4 with TRBJ2-1; TRBD2 matches 10 bases. V lost 5 bases and J lost 4; bases outside the gene matches: 5. From germline, CDR1 is MRHNA and CDR2 SNTAGT. CDR3 length: 15 residues. The CDR3 here is CASSTGTSEYNEQFF. The CDR3 DNA reads as TGTGCCAGCAGTACCGGGACTAGCGAGTACAATGAGCAGTTCTTC.

The rearrangement uses TRBV11-1 and TRBJ2-2; no definite D call. V was clipped by 1 base and J by 2 bases, with 5 bases between them. Germline V gives CDR1 SGHAT, CDR2 FQDESV (reference sequence). The length of the CDR3 is 14 residues. The CDR3 DNA reads as TGTGCCAGCAGCTTAGGACTTAACACCGGGGAGCTGTTTTTT. Protein: CASSLGLNTGELFF. The full variable domain, in which reference TRBV11-1 and TRBJ2-2 provide the parts outside the CDR3, is EAEVAQSPRYKITEKSQAVAFWCDPISGHATLYWYRQILGQGPELLVQFQDESVVDDSQLPKDRFSAERLKGVDSTLKIQPAELGDSAMYLCASSLGLNTGELFFGEGSRLTVL.

As DNA, the CDR3 is TGTGCCAGCAGCTTGGGGATGAGGTTCAACGGCAATCAGCCCCAGCATTTT. Its translation is CASSLGMRFNGNQPQHF. The genes are TRBV5-5 and TRBJ1-5; D unresolved. This CDR3 comprises 17 residues. Germline assignment: CDR1 SGHKS and CDR2 YYEKEE (reference sequence). V dropped 0 bases and J dropped 2 bases, with 15 bases sitting between them.

The chain combines TRBV7-6 with TRBJ2-7; weak D call: TRBD2 (6 bases). Trimming cost V 4 bases and J 9 bases, with 25 bases left between them. Germline values: CDR1 SGHVS, CDR2 FNYEAQ. The CDR3 extends over 16 amino acids. The CDR3 DNA reads TGTGCCAGCAGCTCAGACGCGAGAGGGACCCAGGGAGGGCAGTACTTC. It specifies CASSSDARGTQGGQYF.

The V gene is TRBV9, the J gene TRBJ2-1; perhaps TRBD2 as D (6 bases). CDR1 and CDR2 (germline): SGDLS, YYNGEE. With 2 bases removed from V and 6 bases from J, the gap between germline ends came to 15 bases. The CDR3 covers 15 residues. In nucleotides, the CDR3 is TGTGCCAGCAGCGTGGGCGGAGGGCCGGTCAATGAGCAGTTCTTC. Amino acid sequence: CASSVGGGPVNEQFF.

CDR3 DNA sequence: TGTGCCAGCCACCGGGACAGTAGCACAGATACGCAGTATTTT. Protein product: CASHRDSSTDTQYF. The V call is TRBV2, the J call TRBJ2-3, with 7 bases that match TRBD1. V lost 8 bases, J lost 0 bases, and 5 bases stayed unmatched. Per germline, CDR1 SNHLY and CDR2 FYNNEI. The CDR3 covers 14 residues.

The V call is TRBV7-2, the J call TRBJ1-1, with 11 bases identical to TRBD1. The germline CDR1 and CDR2 sequences are SGHTA and FQGNSA. V shed 0 bases, J shed 4 bases, and the junction held 7 bases outside the gene matches. The CDR3 length is 17 residues. For the CDR3, the DNA is TGTGCCAGCAGCTTAGCGCCCTCCGGGACAGGGGGCACTGAAGCTTTCTTT. It yields the protein CASSLAPSGTGGTEAFF.

V and J are TRBV18 and TRBJ1-1; no clear D gene. The V end was cut by 4 bases, the J end by 5 bases, with 17 bases between. Germline V gene lookup returns CDR1 KGHSH and CDR2 LQKENI. The CDR3 has 15 amino acids. The CDR3 protein is CASSLPLAGYTEAFF. The CDR3 DNA reads TGTGCCAGCTCACTCCCTCTTGCGGGGTATACTGAAGCTTTCTTT.